Sequencing of this TCR beta chain was carried out in a study of blood T cell repertoires in COVID-19. Study background: Some COVID-19 samples were acute and others convalescent; all came from the United States, Italy and Spain. PBMCs, B-cell-depleted T cells, or T cells provided the cDNA or gDNA that made up the material.

Original handling: Nucleated cell counts were estimated from reference gene primer amplification. Assay: immunoSEQ multiplex PCR; the TCRdb copy retains only in-frame clones and omits some. D and trimming were read from the DNA, whereas the V and J calls and clone size are those reported in that table. The sample lists 45,000 to 55,000 clones; 75% to 90% were seen once. The TCR comes from a human donor in a cohort sampled during active COVID-19. The sequenced material came from peripheral blood.

The chain's CDR3 is CASRSAGGYTQYF. CDR3 DNA sequence: TGTGCCAGCAGATCGGCGGGGGGGTATACGCAGTATTTT. This chain links TRBV27 with TRBJ2-3, with TRBD2 matching over 9 bases. J gave up 7 bases and V 6 bases, and 5 bases lay outside the gene matches. Germline CDR1 is MNHEY and CDR2 is SMNVEV (reference sequence). This CDR3 has 13 amino acids.